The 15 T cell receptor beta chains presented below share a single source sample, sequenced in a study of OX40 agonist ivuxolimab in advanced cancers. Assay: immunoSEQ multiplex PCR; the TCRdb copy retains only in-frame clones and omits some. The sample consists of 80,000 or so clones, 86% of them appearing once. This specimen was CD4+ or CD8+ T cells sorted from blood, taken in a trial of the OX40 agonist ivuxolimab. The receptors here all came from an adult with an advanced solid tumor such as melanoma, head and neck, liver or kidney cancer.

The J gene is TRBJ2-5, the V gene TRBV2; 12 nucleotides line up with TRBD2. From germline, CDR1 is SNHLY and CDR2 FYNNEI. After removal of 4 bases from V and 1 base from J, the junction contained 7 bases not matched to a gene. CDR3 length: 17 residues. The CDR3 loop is CASSGASSGGAQETQYF. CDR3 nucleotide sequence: TGTGCCAGCAGTGGGGCCTCTAGCGGGGGGGCCCAAGAGACCCAGTACTTC.

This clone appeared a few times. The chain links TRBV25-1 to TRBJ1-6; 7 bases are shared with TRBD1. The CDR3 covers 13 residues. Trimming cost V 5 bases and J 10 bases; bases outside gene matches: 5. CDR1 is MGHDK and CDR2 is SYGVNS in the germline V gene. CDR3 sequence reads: CASSPDRVSPLHF. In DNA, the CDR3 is TGTGCCAGCAGTCCAGACAGGGTCTCACCCCTCCACTTT. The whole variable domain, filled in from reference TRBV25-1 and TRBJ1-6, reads EADIYQTPRYLVIGTGKKITLECSQTMGHDKMYWYQQDPGMELHLIHYSYGVNSTEKGDLSSESTVSRIRTEHFPLTLESARPSHTSQYLCASSPDRVSPLHFGNGTRLTVT.

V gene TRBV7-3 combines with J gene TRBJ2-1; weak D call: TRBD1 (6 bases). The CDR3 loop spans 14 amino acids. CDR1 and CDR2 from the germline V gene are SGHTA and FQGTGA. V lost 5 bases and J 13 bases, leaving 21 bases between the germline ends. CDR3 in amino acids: CASSQNWGLGEQFF. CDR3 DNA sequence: TGTGCCAGCAGCCAGAATTGGGGGCTTGGGGAACAGTTCTTC.

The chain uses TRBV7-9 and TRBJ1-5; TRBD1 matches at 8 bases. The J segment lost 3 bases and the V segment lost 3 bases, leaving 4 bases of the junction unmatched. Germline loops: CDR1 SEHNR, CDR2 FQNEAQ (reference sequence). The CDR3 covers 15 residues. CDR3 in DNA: TGTGCCAGCAGCTTCGGGACAGGATACAATCAGCCCCAGCATTTT. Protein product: CASSFGTGYNQPQHF.

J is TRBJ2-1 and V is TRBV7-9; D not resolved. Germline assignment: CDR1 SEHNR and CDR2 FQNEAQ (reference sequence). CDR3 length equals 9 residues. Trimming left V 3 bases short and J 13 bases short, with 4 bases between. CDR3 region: CASSFDQFF. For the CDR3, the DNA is TGTGCCAGCAGCTTCGACCAGTTCTTC.

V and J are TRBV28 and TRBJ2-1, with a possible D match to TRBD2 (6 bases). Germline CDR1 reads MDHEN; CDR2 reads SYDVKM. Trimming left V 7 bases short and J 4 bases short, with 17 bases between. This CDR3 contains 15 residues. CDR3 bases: TGTGCCAGCACCTCAAGGAGGGCCGGGTACAATGAGCAGTTCTTC. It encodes CASTSRRAGYNEQFF. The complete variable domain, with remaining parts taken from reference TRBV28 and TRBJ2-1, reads DVKVTQSSRYLVKRTGEKVFLECVQDMDHENMFWYRQDPGLGLRLIYFSYDVKMKEKGDIPEGYSVSREKKERFSLILESASTNQTSMYLCASTSRRAGYNEQFFGPGTRLTVL.

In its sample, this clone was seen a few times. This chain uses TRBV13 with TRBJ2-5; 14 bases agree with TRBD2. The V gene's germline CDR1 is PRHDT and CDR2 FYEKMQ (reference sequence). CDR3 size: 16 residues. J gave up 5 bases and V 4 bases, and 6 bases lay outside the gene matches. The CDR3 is CASSSRTSGGLETQYF. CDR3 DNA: TGTGCCAGCAGCTCCCGGACTAGCGGGGGGCTGGAGACCCAGTACTTC.

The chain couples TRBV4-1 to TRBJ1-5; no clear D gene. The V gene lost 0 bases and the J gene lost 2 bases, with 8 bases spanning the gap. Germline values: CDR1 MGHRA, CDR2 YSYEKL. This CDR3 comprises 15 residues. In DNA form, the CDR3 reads TGCGCCAGCAGCCAAGAGGGAGGAGGCAATCAGCCCCAGCATTTT. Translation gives CASSQEGGGNQPQHF.

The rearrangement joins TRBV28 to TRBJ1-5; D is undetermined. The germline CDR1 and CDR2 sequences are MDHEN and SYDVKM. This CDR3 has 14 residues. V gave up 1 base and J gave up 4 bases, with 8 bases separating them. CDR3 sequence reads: CASSLSRVNQPQHF. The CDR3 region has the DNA TGTGCCAGCAGTTTATCCCGGGTGAATCAGCCCCAGCATTTT.

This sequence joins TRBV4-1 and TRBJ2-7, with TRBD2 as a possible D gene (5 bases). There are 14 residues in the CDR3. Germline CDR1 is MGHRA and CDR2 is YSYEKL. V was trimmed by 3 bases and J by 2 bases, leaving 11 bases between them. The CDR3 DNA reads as TGCGCCAGCAGCCATCCCTCGGGGACCTACGAGCAGTACTTC. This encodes CASSHPSGTYEQYF.

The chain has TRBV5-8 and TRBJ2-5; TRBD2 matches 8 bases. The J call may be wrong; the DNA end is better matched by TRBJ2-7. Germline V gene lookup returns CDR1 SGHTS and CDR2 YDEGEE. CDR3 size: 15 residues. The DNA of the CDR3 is TGTGCCAGCAGCTTCCCCTCGGGAGGGCCCAACGAGCAGTACTTC. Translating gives CASSFPSGGPNEQYF.

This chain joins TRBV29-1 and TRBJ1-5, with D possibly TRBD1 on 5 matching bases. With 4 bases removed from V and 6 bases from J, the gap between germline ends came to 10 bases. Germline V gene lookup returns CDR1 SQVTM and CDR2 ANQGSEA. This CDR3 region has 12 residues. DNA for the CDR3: TGCAGCGTTGGCGGGGCAGGTCAGCCCCAGCATTTT. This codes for CSVGGAGQPQHF.

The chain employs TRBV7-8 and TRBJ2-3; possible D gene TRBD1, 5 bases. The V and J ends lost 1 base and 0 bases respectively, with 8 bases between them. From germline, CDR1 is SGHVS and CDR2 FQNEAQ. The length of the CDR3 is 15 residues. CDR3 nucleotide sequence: TGTGCCAGCAGCTTAGAGGGGATAAGCACAGATACGCAGTATTTT. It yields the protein CASSLEGISTDTQYF. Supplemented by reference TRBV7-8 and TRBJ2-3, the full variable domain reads GAGVSQSPRYKVAKRGQDVALRCDPISGHVSLFWYQQALGQGPEFLTYFQNEAQLDKSGLPSDRFFAERPEGSVSTLKIQRTQQEDSAVYLCASSLEGISTDTQYFGPGTRLTVL.

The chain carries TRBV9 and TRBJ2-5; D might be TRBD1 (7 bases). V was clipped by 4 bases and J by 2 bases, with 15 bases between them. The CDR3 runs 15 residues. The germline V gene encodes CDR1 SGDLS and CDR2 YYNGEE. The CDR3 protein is CASSPRPGGQETQYF. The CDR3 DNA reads TGTGCCAGCAGCCCCCGGCCAGGGGGGCAAGAGACCCAGTACTTC.

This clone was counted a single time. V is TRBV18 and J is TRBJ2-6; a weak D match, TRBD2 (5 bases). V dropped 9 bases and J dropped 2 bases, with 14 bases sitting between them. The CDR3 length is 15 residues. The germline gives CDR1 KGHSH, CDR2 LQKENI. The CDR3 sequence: CASTPEVPGANVLTF. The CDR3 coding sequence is TGTGCCAGTACCCCGGAGGTACCTGGGGCCAACGTCCTGACTTTC.